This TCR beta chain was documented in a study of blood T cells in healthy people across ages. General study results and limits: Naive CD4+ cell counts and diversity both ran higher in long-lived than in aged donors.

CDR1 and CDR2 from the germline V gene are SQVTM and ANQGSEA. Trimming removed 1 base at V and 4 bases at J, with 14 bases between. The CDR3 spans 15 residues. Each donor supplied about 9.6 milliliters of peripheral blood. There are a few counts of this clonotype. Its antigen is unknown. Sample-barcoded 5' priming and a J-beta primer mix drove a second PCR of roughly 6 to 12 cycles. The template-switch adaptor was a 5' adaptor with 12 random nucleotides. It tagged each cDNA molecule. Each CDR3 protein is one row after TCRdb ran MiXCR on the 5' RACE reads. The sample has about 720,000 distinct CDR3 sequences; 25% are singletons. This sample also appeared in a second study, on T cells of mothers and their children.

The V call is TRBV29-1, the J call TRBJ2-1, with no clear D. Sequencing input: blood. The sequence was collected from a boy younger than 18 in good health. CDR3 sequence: CSVEGPQVSYNEQFF. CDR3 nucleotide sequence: TGCAGCGTTGAAGGCCCCCAGGTATCTTACAATGAGCAGTTCTTC.